The 26 T cell receptor beta chains reported below all come from one sample, sequenced in a study of CD8 T cells in Susac syndrome. Random-hexamer reverse transcription was applied to roughly 0.5 to 1 ug RNA. TCRdb reprocessed the immunoSEQ multiplex PCR reads with MiXCR, giving one entry per CDR3 protein. Of 250,000 to 300,000 distinct CDR3 sequences listed, around 85% were seen once; the top ten hold 0.2% to 0.25%. The sequenced sample consisted of CD8+ T cells from PBMCs. Receptor source: a human donor with multiple sclerosis.

This rearrangement joins TRBV21-1 to TRBJ2-7. TRBV21-1 is a pseudogene. CDR3 length: 13 residues. The CDR3 spells CASSAAGPYEQYF. DNA of the CDR3: TGTGCCAGCAGTGCCGCAGGGCCCTACGAGCAGTACTTC.

CDR3 region: CASSLLAGGPNNEQFF. The CDR3 nucleotides read TGTGCCAGCAGTTTACTAGCGGGAGGCCCCAACAATGAGCAGTTCTTC. The chain links TRBV28 to TRBJ2-1; TRBD2 agrees at 11 bases. After removal of 2 bases from V and 5 bases from J, the junction contained 5 bases not matched to a gene. Germline values: CDR1 MDHEN, CDR2 SYDVKM. The CDR3 extends over 16 amino acids.

The genes are TRBV24-1 and TRBJ2-1; D is perhaps TRBD1 or TRBD2 (5 bases each). CDR3 length: 14 residues. The germline V gene encodes CDR1 KGHDR and CDR2 SFDVKD. Trimming took off 9 bases at V and 0 bases at J, with 11 bases between the two ends. The CDR3: CATGDGSSYNEQFF. For the CDR3, the DNA is TGTGCCACCGGGGACGGAAGCTCCTACAATGAGCAGTTCTTC.

This clonotype was observed once. The chain joins TRBV27 to TRBJ2-7; 9 positions match TRBD2. Germline values: CDR1 MNHEY, CDR2 SMNVEV (reference sequence). The CDR3 sequence is 14 residues long. The V gene end was trimmed by 8 bases and the J gene end by 2 bases; junction bases not matched to a gene: 7. CDR3 sequence reads: CASAVAGGAYEQYF. The CDR3 DNA reads as TGTGCCAGCGCAGTGGCGGGGGGGGCCTACGAGCAGTACTTC.

The V gene is TRBV12-3 or TRBV12-4, the J gene TRBJ1-5; D is unclear. V was clipped by 3 bases and J by 2 bases, with 8 bases between them. This CDR3 has 14 residues. This CDR3 is CASSLVPGNQPQHF. The DNA of the CDR3 is TGTGCCAGCAGTTTGGTACCGGGCAATCAGCCCCAGCATTTT.

The chain carries TRBV12-3 or TRBV12-4 and TRBJ2-2; D call uncertain. Between the trimmed V and J ends, which lost 3 bases and 5 bases, there was a span of 19 bases. This CDR3 comprises 17 residues. CDR3 nucleotides: TGTGCCAGCAGTTTGAAAGAGGAATCGTATCTAACCGGGGAGCTGTTTTTT. This translates into CASSLKEESYLTGELFF.

The chain employs TRBV20-1 and TRBJ2-2; D is unresolved. Trimming removed 2 bases from V and 6 bases from J, with 4 bases in between. The CDR3 runs to 11 residues. CDR1 and CDR2 from the germline V gene are DFQATT and SNEGSKA (reference sequence). The CDR3 spells CSARSSGELFF. CDR3 DNA: TGCAGTGCTAGAAGTTCCGGGGAGCTGTTTTTT.

The V gene is TRBV4-3, the J gene TRBJ2-1; D unresolved. Trimming removed 0 bases at V and 6 bases at J, with 15 bases between. The germline V gene encodes CDR1 LGHNA and CDR2 YSLEER. The CDR3 has 16 residues. The CDR3 sequence: CASSQDPASSSNEQFF. CDR3 DNA sequence: TGCGCCAGCAGCCAAGATCCAGCCTCCTCTTCCAATGAGCAGTTCTTC.

The chain is built from TRBV11-3 and TRBJ2-7; D possibly uses TRBD1 or TRBD2 (5 bases each). The CDR3 sequence is 13 residues long. Germline V gene lookup returns CDR1 SGHNT and CDR2 YENEEA. The V gene lost 4 bases and the J gene lost 3 bases, with 10 bases spanning the gap. For the CDR3, the DNA is TGTGCCAGCAGCTCCGGGGCTTACTACGAGCAGTACTTC. Translation gives CASSSGAYYEQYF.

The V and J genes are TRBV29-1 and TRBJ1-1, with 7 bases fitting TRBD1. The germline CDR1 and CDR2 sequences are SQVTM and ANQGSEA. The junction had 9 bases not matched to a gene; V was cut back by 6 bases and J by 2 bases. There are 14 residues in the CDR3. The CDR3 loop reads CSVPTGVTNTEAFF. DNA of the CDR3: TGCAGCGTCCCAACAGGGGTAACTAACACTGAAGCTTTCTTT.

The gene calls are TRBV7-9 and TRBJ2-1; D ambiguous. This CDR3 is built from 14 residues. The germline CDR1 and CDR2 sequences are SEHNR and FQNEAQ (reference sequence). Trimming stripped 2 bases from V and 7 bases from J, with 12 bases between. This CDR3 reads CASSLTTSVNEQFF. For the CDR3, the DNA is TGTGCCAGCAGCTTAACGACTTCGGTGAATGAGCAGTTCTTC. The whole variable domain, remainder taken from reference TRBV7-9 and TRBJ2-1, is DTGVSQNPRHKITKRGQNVTFRCDPISEHNRLYWYRQTLGQGPEFLTYFQNEAQLEKSRLLSDRFSAERPKGSFSTLEIQRTEQGDSAMYLCASSLTTSVNEQFFGPGTRLTVL.

The rearrangement joins TRBV28 to TRBJ2-7, with 7 bases that match TRBD2. Per germline, CDR1 MDHEN and CDR2 SYDVKM. The CDR3 is 17 residues long. Unmatched junction bases numbered 16, after V lost 4 bases and J lost 4 bases. Written as DNA, the CDR3 is TGTGCCAGCAGTTCTCCCGTTTTGCGGGAGACTCTGTACGAGCAGTACTTC. Translating gives CASSSPVLRETLYEQYF.

The chain couples TRBV5-5 to TRBJ2-6, with 8 bases matching TRBD1. CDR1 is SGHKS, CDR2 YYEKEE, per germline (reference sequence). The V gene end was trimmed by 4 bases and the J gene end by 8 bases; junction bases not matched to a gene: 11. This CDR3 is 16 amino acids long. The DNA for the CDR3 is TGTGCCAGCAGCACCGGTTGGACAGGGCCGACCAACGTCCTGACTTTC. Translation: CASSTGWTGPTNVLTF.

This chain joins TRBV20-1 and TRBJ2-7; D might be TRBD2 (5 bases). Germline CDR1 is DFQATT and CDR2 is SNEGSKA (reference sequence). The CDR3 totals 16 residues. V shed 0 bases and J shed 3 bases, with 18 bases lying between them. The CDR3 reads CSARDQASTSFYEQYF. The CDR3 DNA reads TGCAGTGCTAGAGATCAGGCTAGCACCAGCTTCTACGAGCAGTACTTC.

This clonotype was picked up a small number of times. V gene TRBV5-4 combines with J gene TRBJ2-1; a weak D match, TRBD1 (5 bases). V was pared by 0 bases and J by 4 bases, with 11 bases between. The germline V gene encodes CDR1 SGHNT and CDR2 YYREEE (reference sequence). The CDR3 length is 15 residues. For the CDR3, the DNA is TGTGCCAGCAGCTTGGACGGCACAGGATACAATGAGCAGTTCTTC. Translated, it gives CASSLDGTGYNEQFF.

This clonotype has more than one count but fewer than ten. The gene calls are TRBV6-1 and TRBJ1-4; TRBD1 might be the D (5 bases). Germline V CDR1 and CDR2: MNHNS, SASEGT. CDR3 length equals 11 residues. Trimming stripped 6 bases from V and 7 bases from J, with 6 bases between. CDR3: CASRGGEKLFF. CDR3 in DNA: TGTGCCAGCAGGGGGGGTGAAAAACTGTTTTTT.

This clonotype has more than one count but fewer than ten. This chain links TRBV10-3 with TRBJ1-1; TRBD1 is a possible D gene (5 bases). The germline V gene has CDR1 ENHRY and CDR2 SYGVKD. V shed 6 bases and J shed 0 bases, with 11 bases lying between them. The CDR3 spans 14 residues. CDR3 in amino acids: CAIRDPTVNTEAFF. CDR3 DNA sequence: TGTGCCATCAGGGACCCGACAGTGAACACTGAAGCTTTCTTT.

This clonotype was found once. The V call is TRBV7-9, the J call TRBJ2-7, with D possibly TRBD2 on 5 matching bases. The germline V and J ends were trimmed by 6 bases and 3 bases, with 12 bases remaining between them. Germline lookup yields CDR1 SEHNR and CDR2 FQNEAQ (reference sequence). The CDR3 is 13 amino acids. CDR3 in amino acids: CASRNGNIYEQYF. CDR3 bases: TGTGCCAGCAGGAACGGGAACATCTACGAGCAGTACTTC.

This clonotype was observed a single time. The V and J genes are TRBV18 and TRBJ2-1, with D possibly being TRBD2 (6 bases). Germline V lookup: CDR1 KGHSH, CDR2 LQKENI. With 4 bases removed from V and 5 bases from J, the gap between germline ends came to 21 bases. The CDR3 is 17 residues long. The CDR3 loop reads CASSLAGMGYTHNEQFF. The DNA of the CDR3 is TGTGCCAGCTCACTGGCGGGAATGGGGTACACCCACAATGAGCAGTTCTTC.

This rearrangement joins TRBV27 to TRBJ2-1, with 9 bases fitting TRBD2. The CDR3 is made up of 16 amino acids. With V trimmed by 3 bases and J by 6 bases, 9 bases remained unmatched. Germline-derived CDR1 and CDR2 are MNHEY and SMNVEV (reference sequence). Here the CDR3 reads CASSFSSGELGNEQFF. CDR3 DNA: TGTGCCAGCAGTTTTTCTAGCGGGGAGCTGGGCAATGAGCAGTTCTTC.

The V and J genes are TRBV27 and TRBJ2-7; perhaps TRBD2 as D (6 bases). V was trimmed by 8 bases and J by 3 bases, leaving 17 bases between them. This CDR3 has 14 amino acids. CDR1 is MNHEY and CDR2 is SMNVEV in the germline V gene (reference sequence). Here the CDR3 DNA reads TGTGCCAGCCAACCCTGGGACGGGGGCTACGAGCAGTACTTC. This sequence encodes CASQPWDGGYEQYF.

The CDR3 reads CASSLPVAASYEQYF. The CDR3 region has the DNA TGTGCCAGCAGCTTACCAGTTGCGGCCTCCTACGAGCAGTACTTC. The chain employs TRBV7-8 and TRBJ2-7; D remains ambiguous. Germline CDR1 is SGHVS and CDR2 is FQNEAQ. The CDR3 spans 15 residues. The ends were cut back, 2 bases at V and 0 bases at J, with 11 bases in the middle.

The chain links TRBV24-1 to TRBJ2-1; no clear D. The CDR3 contains 13 residues. Germline assignment: CDR1 KGHDR and CDR2 SFDVKD. Trimming removed 1 base from V and 6 bases from J, with 6 bases in between. CDR3 DNA: TGTGCCACCAGTGATTTCAGTGGCAATGAGCAGTTCTTC. This gives the protein CATSDFSGNEQFF.

The chain couples TRBV15 to TRBJ1-5; no definite D call. V lost 3 bases to trimming and J lost 4 bases, with 10 bases between them. The length of the CDR3 is 14 residues. Germline assignment: CDR1 LNHNV and CDR2 YYDKDF (reference sequence). For the CDR3, the DNA is TGTGCCACCAGCAGTGGAGCGGAAAATCAGCCCCAGCATTTT. It translates to CATSSGAENQPQHF.

The genes are TRBV10-3 and TRBJ2-2; D is unresolved. Trimming removed 2 bases at V and 3 bases at J, with 4 bases between. The CDR3 consists of 13 residues. The germline V gene encodes CDR1 ENHRY and CDR2 SYGVKD. The CDR3 bases are TGTGCCATCAGTGAGGCGGACACCGGGGAGCTGTTTTTT. Its translation: CAISEADTGELFF.

The chain combines TRBV13 with TRBJ1-5, with D unclear. The CDR3 covers 15 residues. In germline, CDR1 is PRHDT, CDR2 FYEKMQ (reference sequence). Deletions cut 0 bases from V and 4 bases from J, with 10 bases between. CDR3 protein: CASSLGRKGNQPQHF. The CDR3 DNA sequence: TGTGCCAGCAGCTTAGGGAGGAAAGGGAATCAGCCCCAGCATTTT. Filled out from reference TRBV13 and TRBJ1-5, the complete variable domain reads AAGVIQSPRHLIKEKRETATLKCYPIPRHDTVYWYQQGPGQDPQFLISFYEKMQSDKGSIPDRFSAQQFSDYHSELNMSSLELGDSALYFCASSLGRKGNQPQHFGDGTRLSIL.